This entry concerns a single T cell receptor beta chain. The antigen remains unidentified. Both subsets, CD45RA+ naive and CD45RA-negative memory, were split from the CD4+ cells. Method: immunoSEQ multiplex PCR; TCRdb's copy keeps in-frame clones and lacks some. The profile shows over 2 million clones, approximately 90% of them singletons. The data stem from a study of shared clonotypes between healthy human individuals. Background on the study: Per donor, three plates held CD4 naive cells, three held CD4 memory, two held CD8 naive and one held CD8 memory.

Points from the study as a whole: Shared clonotypes across all four donors exceeded non-shared ones in generation probability.

The V segment lost 0 bases and the J segment 5 bases; nucleotides outside the gene matches: 7. The CDR3 is made up of 15 amino acids. Germline CDR1 GTSNPN, CDR2 SVGIG (reference sequence). The TCR comes from a man younger than 35 in good health. Some clones in this sample may be carry-over from other donors' samples. Source material: naive CD4+ T cells from PBMCs. Documented subset: CD45RA+ positively selected. This chain uses TRBV30 with TRBJ2-5; 9 nucleotides align to TRBD2. In DNA, the CDR3 is TGTGCCTGGAGTGTTGGTAGCGGGAGTTCGGAGACCCAGTACTTC. Amino acid sequence: CAWSVGSGSSETQYF.